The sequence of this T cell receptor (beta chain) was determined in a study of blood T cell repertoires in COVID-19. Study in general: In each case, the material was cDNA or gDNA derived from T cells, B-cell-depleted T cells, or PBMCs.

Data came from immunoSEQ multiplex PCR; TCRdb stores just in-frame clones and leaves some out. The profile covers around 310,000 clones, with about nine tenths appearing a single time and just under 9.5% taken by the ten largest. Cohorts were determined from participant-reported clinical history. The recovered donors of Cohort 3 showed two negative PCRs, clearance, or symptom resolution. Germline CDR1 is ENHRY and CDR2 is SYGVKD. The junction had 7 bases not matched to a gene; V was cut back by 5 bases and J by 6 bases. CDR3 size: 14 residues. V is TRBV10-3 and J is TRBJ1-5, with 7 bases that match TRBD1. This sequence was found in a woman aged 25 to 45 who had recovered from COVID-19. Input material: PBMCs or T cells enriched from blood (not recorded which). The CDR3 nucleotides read TGTGCCATCAGTCCACAGGGGACGGGTCAGCCCCAGCATTTT. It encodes CAISPQGTGQPQHF.